One T cell receptor (beta chain) is described in this entry. This entry comes from a study of T cell responses to AZD1222 COVID-19 vaccine. The V gene lost 1 base and the J gene lost 5 bases, with 14 bases spanning the gap. The CDR3 spans 16 residues. CDR1 and CDR2 from the germline V gene are LNHDA and SQIVND (reference sequence). Only in-frame clones appear in the TCRdb table, and some are missing; sequencing was by immunoSEQ multiplex PCR. The data contain about 82,000 clones, 90% to 95% of them singletons. Sequences were derived from peripheral blood, sampled on day 0 of AZD1222 vaccination. The clonotype was recovered from an adult in good health. The chain carries TRBV19 and TRBJ2-2; D possibly corresponds to TRBD1 (5 bases). CDR3 nucleotides: TGTGCCAGTAGTATAGGGCCGATAGGGGAAACCGGGGAGCTGTTTTTT. The encoded protein is CASSIGPIGETGELFF.